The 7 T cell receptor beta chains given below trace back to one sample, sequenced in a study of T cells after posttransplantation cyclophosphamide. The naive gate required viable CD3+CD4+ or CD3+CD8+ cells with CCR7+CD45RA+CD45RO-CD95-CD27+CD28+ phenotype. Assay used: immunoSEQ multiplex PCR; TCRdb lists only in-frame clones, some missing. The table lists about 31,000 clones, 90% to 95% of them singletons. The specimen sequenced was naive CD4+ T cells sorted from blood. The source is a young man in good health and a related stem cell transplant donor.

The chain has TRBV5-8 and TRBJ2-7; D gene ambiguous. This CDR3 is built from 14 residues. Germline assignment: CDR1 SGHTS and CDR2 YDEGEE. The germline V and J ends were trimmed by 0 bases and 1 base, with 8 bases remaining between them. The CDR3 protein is CASSLAPLSYEQYF. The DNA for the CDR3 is TGTGCCAGCAGCTTGGCCCCACTATCCTACGAGCAGTACTTC.

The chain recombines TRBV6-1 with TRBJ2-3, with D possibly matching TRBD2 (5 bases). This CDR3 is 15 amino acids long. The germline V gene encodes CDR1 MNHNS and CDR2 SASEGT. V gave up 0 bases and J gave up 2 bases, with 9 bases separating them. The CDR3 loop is CASSEALGVTDTQYF. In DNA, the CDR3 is TGTGCCAGCAGTGAAGCGCTGGGAGTCACAGATACGCAGTATTTT.

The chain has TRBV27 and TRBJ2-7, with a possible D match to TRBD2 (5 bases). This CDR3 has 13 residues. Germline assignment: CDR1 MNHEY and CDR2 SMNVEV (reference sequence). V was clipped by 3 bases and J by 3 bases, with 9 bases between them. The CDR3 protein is CASSFDGNYEQYF. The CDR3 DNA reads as TGTGCCAGCAGTTTTGACGGGAACTACGAGCAGTACTTC.

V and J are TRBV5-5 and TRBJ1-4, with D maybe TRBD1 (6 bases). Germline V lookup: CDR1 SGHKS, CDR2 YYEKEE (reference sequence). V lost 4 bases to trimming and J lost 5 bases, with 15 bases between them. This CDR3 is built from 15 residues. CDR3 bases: TGTGCCAGCAGCCTGTCGGACAGAAAGAATGAAAAACTGTTTTTT. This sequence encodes CASSLSDRKNEKLFF.

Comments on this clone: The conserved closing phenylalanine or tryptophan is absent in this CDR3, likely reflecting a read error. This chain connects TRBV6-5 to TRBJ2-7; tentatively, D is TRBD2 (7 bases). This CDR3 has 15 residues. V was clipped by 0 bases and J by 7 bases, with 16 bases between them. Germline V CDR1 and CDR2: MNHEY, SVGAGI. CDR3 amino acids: CASSYSAVGGREQYL. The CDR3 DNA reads TGTGCCAGCAGTTACTCTGCCGTGGGGGGGCGAGAGCAGTACCTC.

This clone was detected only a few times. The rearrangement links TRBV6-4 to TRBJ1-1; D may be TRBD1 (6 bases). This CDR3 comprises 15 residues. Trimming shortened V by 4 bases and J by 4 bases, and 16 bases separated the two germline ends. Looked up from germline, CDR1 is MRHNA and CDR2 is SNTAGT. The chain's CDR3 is CASSVTGTRGTEAFF. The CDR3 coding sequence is TGTGCCAGCAGTGTCACCGGGACAAGGGGCACTGAAGCTTTCTTT.

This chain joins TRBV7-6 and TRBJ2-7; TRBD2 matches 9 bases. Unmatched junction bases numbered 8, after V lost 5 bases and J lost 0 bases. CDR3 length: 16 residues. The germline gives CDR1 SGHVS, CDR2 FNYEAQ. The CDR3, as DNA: TGTGCCAGCAGCATCCTAAGCGGGGGGAGCTCCTACGAGCAGTACTTC. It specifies CASSILSGGSSYEQYF.